This TCR beta chain was captured in a study of shared clonotypes between healthy human individuals. V lost 0 bases and J lost 5, with 12 bases in between. CDR3 length: 15 amino acids. Germline-derived CDR1 and CDR2 are SGHRS and YFSETQ. Several immunoSEQ plates held equal portions of the genomic DNA taken from each subset. Produced via immunoSEQ multiplex PCR; TCRdb's table is partial and in-frame only. The sample yields about 2.3 million clones, approximately 95% seen once. Sequenced: naive CD4+ T cells from PBMCs. Regarding subset: CD45RA+ positively selected. This sequence joins TRBV5-1 and TRBJ1-5, with a weak D call TRBD1 (6 bases). The TCR was taken from a man between 18 and 29 years old in good health. Some clones in this sample may be carry-over from other donors' samples. The CDR3 reads CASSLAAGADQPQHF. DNA of the CDR3: TGCGCCAGCAGCTTGGCGGCAGGGGCGGATCAGCCCCAGCATTTT.